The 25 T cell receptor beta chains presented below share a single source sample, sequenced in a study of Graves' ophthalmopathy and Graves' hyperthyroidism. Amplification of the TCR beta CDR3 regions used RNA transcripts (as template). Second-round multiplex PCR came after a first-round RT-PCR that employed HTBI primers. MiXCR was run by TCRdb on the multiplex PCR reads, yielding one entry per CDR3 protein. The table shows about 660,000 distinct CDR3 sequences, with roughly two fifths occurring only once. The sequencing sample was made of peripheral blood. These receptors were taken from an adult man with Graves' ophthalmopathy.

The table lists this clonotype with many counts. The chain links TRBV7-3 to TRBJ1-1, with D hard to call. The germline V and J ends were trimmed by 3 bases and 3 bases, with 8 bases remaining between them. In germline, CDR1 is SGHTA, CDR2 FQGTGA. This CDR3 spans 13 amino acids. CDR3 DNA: TGTGCCAGCAGCTTGGGCAGCCACACTGAAGCTTTCTTT. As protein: CASSLGSHTEAFF.

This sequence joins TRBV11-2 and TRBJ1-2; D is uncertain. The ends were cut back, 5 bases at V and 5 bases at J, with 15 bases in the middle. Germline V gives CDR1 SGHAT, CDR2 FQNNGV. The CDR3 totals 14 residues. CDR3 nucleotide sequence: TGTGCCAGCAGCCCCATCTCCGCGCATTATGGCTACACCTTC. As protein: CASSPISAHYGYTF.

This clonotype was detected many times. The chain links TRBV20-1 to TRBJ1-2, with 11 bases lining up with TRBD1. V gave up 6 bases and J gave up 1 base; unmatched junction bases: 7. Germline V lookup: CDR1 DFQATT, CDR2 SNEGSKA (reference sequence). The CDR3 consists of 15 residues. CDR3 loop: CSATGQGGNNYGYTF. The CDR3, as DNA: TGCAGTGCAACGGGACAGGGGGGAAATAACTATGGCTACACCTTC.

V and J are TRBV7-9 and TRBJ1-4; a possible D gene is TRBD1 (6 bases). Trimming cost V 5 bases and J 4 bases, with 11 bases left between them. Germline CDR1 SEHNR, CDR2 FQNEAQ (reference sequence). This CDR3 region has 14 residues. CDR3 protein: CASSQYRDNEKLFF. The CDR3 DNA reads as TGTGCCAGCAGCCAATACAGGGATAATGAAAAACTGTTTTTT.

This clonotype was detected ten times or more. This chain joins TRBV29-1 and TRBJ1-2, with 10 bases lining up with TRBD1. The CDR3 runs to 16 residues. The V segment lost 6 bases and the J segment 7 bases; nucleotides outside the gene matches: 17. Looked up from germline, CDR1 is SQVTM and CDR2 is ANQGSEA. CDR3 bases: TGCAGCGTCAAACCGGGACAGGGGATACCAAGCGGTGGCTACACCTTC. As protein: CSVKPGQGIPSGGYTF.

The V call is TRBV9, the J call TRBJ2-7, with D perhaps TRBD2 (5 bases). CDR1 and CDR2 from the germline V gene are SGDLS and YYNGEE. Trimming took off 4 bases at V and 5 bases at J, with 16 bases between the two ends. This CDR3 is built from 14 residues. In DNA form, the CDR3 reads TGTGCCAGCAGCAAACTAGTTCAATCCCACGAGCAGTACTTC. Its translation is CASSKLVQSHEQYF.

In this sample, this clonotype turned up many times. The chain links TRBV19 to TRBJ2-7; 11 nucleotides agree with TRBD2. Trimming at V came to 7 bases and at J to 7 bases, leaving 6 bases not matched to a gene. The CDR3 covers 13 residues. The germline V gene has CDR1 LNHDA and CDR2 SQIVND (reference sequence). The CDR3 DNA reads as TGTGCCAGTAAAGTAGCGGGAGGGCGGGAGCAGTACTTC. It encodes CASKVAGGREQYF.

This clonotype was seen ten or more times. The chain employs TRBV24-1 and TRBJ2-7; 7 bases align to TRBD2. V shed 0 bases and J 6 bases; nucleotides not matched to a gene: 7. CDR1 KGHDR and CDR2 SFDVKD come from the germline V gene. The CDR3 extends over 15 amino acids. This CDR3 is CATSDLPSGMGEQYF. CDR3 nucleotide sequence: TGTGCCACCAGTGATTTGCCCAGCGGGATGGGCGAGCAGTACTTC.

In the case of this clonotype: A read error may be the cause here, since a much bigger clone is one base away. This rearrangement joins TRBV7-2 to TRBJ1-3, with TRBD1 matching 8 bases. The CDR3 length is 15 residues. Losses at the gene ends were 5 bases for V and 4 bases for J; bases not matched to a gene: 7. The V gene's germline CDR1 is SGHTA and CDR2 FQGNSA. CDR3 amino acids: CASSAYRGAGNTIYF. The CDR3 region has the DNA TGTGCCAGCAGCGCATACAGGGGGGCAGGAAACACCATATATTTT.

The CDR3: CSVGGGVTNEKLFF. The CDR3, as DNA: TGCAGCGTTGGGGGGGGGGTGACTAATGAAAAACTGTTTTTT. The V and J genes are TRBV29-1 and TRBJ1-4, with TRBD1 as a possible D gene (5 bases). The V and J ends lost 4 bases and 2 bases respectively, with 11 bases between them. The CDR3 is made up of 14 amino acids. Germline V gives CDR1 SQVTM, CDR2 ANQGSEA.

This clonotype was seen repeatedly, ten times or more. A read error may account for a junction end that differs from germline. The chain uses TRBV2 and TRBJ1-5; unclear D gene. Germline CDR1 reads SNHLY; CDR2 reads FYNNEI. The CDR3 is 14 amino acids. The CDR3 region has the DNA TGTGCCAGCAGCGAAGAGGGCTGGGGTCAGCCCCAGCATTTT. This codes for CASSEEGWGQPQHF.

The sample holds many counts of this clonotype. CDR3 residues: CATSREDSGAFF. The CDR3 DNA reads TGTGCCACCAGCAGAGAAGACAGTGGAGCTTTCTTT. V and J are TRBV15 and TRBJ1-1, with D maybe TRBD1 (5 bases). Germline V CDR1 and CDR2: LNHNV, YYDKDF (reference sequence). This CDR3 is 12 amino acids long. V was cut by 0 bases and J by 10 bases, with 9 bases left in between. Full variable domain (remainder filled in from reference TRBV15 and TRBJ1-1): DAMVIQNPRYQVTQFGKPVTLSCSQTLNHNVMYWYQQKSSQAPKLLFHYYDKDFNNEADTPDNFQSRRPNTSFCFLDIRSPGLGDTAMYLCATSREDSGAFFGQGTRLTVV.

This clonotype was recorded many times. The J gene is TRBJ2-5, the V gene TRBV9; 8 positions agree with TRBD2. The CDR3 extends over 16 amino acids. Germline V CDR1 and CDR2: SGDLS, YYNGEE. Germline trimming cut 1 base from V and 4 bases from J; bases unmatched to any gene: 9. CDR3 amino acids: CASSVSSSGHTETQYF. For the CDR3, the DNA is TGTGCCAGCAGCGTATCGTCTAGCGGGCATACAGAGACCCAGTACTTC.

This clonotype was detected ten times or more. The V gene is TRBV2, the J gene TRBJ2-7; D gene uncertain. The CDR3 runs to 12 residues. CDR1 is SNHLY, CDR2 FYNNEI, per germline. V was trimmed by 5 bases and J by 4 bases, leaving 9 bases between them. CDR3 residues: CASSTTKYEQYF. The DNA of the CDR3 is TGTGCCAGCAGTACTACAAAATACGAGCAGTACTTC.

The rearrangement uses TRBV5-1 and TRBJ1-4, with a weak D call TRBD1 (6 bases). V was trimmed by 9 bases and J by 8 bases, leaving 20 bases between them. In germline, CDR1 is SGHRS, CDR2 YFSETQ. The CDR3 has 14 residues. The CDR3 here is CATYQQGRGEKLFF. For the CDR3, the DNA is TGCGCCACCTACCAACAGGGCCGAGGGGAAAAACTGTTTTTT.

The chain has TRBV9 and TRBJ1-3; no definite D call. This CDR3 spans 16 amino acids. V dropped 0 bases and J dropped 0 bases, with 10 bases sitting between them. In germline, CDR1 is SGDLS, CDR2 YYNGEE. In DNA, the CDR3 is TGTGCCAGCAGCGTAGCGTCTGATAGCTCTGGAAACACCATATATTTT. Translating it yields CASSVASDSSGNTIYF.

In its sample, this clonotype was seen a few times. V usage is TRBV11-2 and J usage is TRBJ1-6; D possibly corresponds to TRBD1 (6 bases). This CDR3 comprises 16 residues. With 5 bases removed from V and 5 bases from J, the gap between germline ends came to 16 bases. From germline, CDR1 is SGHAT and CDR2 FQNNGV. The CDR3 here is CASSQDGQPHNSPLHF. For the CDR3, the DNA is TGTGCCAGCAGCCAAGATGGACAGCCCCATAATTCACCCCTCCACTTT.

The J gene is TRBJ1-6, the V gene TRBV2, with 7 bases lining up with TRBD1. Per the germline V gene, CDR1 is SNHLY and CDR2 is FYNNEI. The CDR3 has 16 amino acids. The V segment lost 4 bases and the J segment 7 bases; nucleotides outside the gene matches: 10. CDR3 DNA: TGTGCCAGCAGTGTCTCTACAGGGGCCACCAATTCACCCCTCCACTTT. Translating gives CASSVSTGATNSPLHF.

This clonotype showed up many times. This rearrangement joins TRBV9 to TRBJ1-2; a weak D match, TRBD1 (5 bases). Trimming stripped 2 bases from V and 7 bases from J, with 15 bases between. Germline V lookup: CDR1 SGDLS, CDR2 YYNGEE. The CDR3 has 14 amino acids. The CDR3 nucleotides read TGTGCCAGCAGCGTCCAGGGTAGTTCAAGTGGCTACACCTTC. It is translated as CASSVQGSSSGYTF.

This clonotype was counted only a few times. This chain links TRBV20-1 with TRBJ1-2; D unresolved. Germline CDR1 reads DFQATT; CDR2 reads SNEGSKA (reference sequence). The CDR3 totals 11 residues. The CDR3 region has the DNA TGCAGCTTGGACGGAGACTATGGCTACACCTTC. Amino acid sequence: CSLDGDYGYTF.

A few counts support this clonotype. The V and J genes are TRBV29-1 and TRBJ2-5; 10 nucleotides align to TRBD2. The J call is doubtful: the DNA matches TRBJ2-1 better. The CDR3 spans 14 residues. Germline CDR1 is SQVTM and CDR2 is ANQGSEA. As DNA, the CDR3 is TGCAGCGTTGATCTAGCGGGAGTTTCAGATGAGCAGTTCTTC. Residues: CSVDLAGVSDEQFF.

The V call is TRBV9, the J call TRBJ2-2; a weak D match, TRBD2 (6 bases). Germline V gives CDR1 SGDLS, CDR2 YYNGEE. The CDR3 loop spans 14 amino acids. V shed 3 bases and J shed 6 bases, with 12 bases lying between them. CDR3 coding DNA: TGTGCCAGCAGCGCCGGGAGCGAGGCCGGGGAGCTGTTTTTT. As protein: CASSAGSEAGELFF.

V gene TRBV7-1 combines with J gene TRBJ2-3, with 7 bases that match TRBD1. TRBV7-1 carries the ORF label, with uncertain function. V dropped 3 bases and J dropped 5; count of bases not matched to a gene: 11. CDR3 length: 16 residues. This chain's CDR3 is CASSSKRDSFQDTQYF. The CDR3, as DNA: TGTGCCAGCAGCTCCAAACGGGACAGTTTCCAAGATACGCAGTATTTT.

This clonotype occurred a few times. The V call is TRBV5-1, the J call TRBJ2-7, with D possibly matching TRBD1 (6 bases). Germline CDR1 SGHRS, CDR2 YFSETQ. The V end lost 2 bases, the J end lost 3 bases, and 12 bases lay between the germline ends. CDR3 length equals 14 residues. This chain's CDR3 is CASSFTGRNYEQYF. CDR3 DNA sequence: TGCGCCAGCAGCTTCACAGGGAGAAACTACGAGCAGTACTTC. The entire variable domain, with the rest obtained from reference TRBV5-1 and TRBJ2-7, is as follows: KAGVTQTPRYLIKTRGQQVTLSCSPISGHRSVSWYQQTPGQGLQFLFEYFSETQRNKGNFPGRFSGRQFSNSRSEMNVSTLELGDSALYLCASSFTGRNYEQYFGPGTRLTVT.

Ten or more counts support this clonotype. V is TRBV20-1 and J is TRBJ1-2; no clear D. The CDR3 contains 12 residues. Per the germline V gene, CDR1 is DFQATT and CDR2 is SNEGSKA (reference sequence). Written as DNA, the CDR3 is TGCAGCGGCCTTACCCGCTCCTATGGCTACACCTTC. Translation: CSGLTRSYGYTF.